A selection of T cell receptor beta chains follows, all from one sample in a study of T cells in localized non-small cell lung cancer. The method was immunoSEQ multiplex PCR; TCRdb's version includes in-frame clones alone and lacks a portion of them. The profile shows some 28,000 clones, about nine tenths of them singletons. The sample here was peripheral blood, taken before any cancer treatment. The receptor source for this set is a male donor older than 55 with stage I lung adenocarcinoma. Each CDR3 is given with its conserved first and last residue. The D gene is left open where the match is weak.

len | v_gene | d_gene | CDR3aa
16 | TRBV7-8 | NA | CASSKTLQGSGNTIYF
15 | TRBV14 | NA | CASSQDRLQGTPLHF
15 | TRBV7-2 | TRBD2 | CASSLMFGEGYEQYF
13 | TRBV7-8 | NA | CASSRVSNQPQHF
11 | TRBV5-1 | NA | CASSFGNEQYF
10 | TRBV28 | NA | CASGSRTQYF
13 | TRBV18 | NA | CASSRRQVDGYTF
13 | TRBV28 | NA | CASNLRGPEKLFF
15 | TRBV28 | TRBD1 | CASSSGTGYSYEQYF
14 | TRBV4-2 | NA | CASSQEEVSEKLFF
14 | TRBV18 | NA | CASSPGGRDTEAFF
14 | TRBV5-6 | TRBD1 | CASSNQGAGSPLHF
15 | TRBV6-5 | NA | CASNTGRGVSTEAFF
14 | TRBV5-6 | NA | CASSPTGSGGELFF
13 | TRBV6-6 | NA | CASWAGTKQPQHF
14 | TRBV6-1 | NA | CASSDRAQNTEAFF
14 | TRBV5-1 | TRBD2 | CASSLAGSQETQYF
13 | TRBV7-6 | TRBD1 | CASSDGQGNIQYF
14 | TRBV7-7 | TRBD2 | CASSLAGGYGELFF
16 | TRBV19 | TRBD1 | CASIRQGETARYGYTF
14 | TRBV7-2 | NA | CASSLQGDRSPLHF
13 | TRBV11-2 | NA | CASSQQGGTEAFF
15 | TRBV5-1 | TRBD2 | CASSLERVGGDEQFF
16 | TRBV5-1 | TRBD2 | CASSPGLAALRETQYF
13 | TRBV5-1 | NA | CASSPQVNSPLHF
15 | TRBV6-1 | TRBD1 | CASSGADRVGYEQYF
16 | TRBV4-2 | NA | CASSRGAAQTDYGYTF
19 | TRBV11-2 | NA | CASSLSKGAPARMNTEAFF
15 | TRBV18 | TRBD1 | CASSPLDRSSYEQYF
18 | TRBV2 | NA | CASSERGAGTFSNQPQHF
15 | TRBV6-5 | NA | CASSLQGSSGQPQHF
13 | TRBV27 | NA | CASSPQATYGYTF
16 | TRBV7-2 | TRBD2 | CASSIGTTPRTDTQYF
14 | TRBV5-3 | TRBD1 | CARSRGQANSPLHF
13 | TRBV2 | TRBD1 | CASTGTGNTEAFF
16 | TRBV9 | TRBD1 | CASSVEGTGPYNEQFF
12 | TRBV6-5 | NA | CASRSWDYEQYF
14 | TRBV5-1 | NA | CASSLAGGVDTQYF
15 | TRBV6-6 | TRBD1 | CASSADRARNQPQHF
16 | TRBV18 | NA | CASSPMPGGITGELFF
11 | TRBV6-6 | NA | CASRALYEQYF
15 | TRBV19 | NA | CASSASGAPNEKLFF
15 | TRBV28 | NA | CASSLYGGSGNTIYF
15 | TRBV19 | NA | CASSIPLTANYGYTF
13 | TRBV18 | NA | CASSPRNIYEQYF
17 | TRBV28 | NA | CASSLQGMGQGLYEQYF
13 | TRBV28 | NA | CASSLGTPYGYTF
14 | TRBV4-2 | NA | CASSQQHPGEKLFF
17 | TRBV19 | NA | CASRIGKGSSSYNEQFF